This T cell receptor beta chain was profiled in a study of cytomegalovirus exposure and HLA in healthy donors. Study in general: Tens of millions of unique TCRs from HLA-typed donors were held in an early release of data. Of around 410 genotyped donors, roughly 80% grouped in the Caucasian-associated ancestry cluster. Findings of the study overall: Cytomegalovirus-associated TCR beta chains were listed, numbering some 150. Cytomegalovirus status was reportedly diagnosed by the classifier with high specificity and sensitivity.

V was clipped by 6 bases and J by 1 base, with 9 bases between them. The length of the CDR3 is 13 residues. Germline values: CDR1 MDHEN, CDR2 SYDVKM. 13 Jbeta primers and 60 Vbeta primers were used for the PCR. Assay: immunoSEQ multiplex PCR; the TCRdb copy retains only in-frame clones and omits some. The table records under 200,000 clones, approximately 85% of them present only once. This clone came up a few times. The antigen is unknown. The sample comprised PBMCs. The chain couples TRBV28 to TRBJ1-2; no reliable D call. This receptor was obtained from a man aged 18 to 29 in good health and CMV-seropositive. This chain's CDR3 is CASRIGGNYGYTF. In DNA form, the CDR3 reads TGTGCCAGCAGAATAGGAGGTAACTATGGCTACACCTTC.